Following are 15 T cell receptor beta chains from one sample sequenced in a study of blood T cell repertoires in COVID-19. Some clones are missing from TCRdb's copy, which holds only in-frame ones; the method was immunoSEQ multiplex PCR. This table holds 200,000 to 250,000 clones, 70% to 90% found once. Material: peripheral blood. These receptors originate from a man aged 35 to 55 with acute or convalescent COVID-19.

The gene calls are TRBV13 and TRBJ1-5, with D perhaps TRBD1 (6 bases). The CDR3 spans 14 residues. The ends were cut back, 6 bases at V and 7 bases at J, with 16 bases in the middle. Germline CDR1 and CDR2: PRHDT and FYEKMQ (reference sequence). The CDR3: CASSEQGPGQPQHF. For the CDR3, the DNA is TGTGCCAGCAGTGAACAGGGACCAGGCCAGCCCCAGCATTTT.

This chain uses TRBV5-6 with TRBJ2-5, with 8 bases that match TRBD1. Germline CDR1 and CDR2: SGHDT and YYEEEE. The CDR3 runs 14 residues. V dropped 4 bases and J dropped 3; count of bases not matched to a gene: 5. The CDR3 region has the DNA TGTGCCAGCAGCGGGACAGGAGGGGAAGAGACCCAGTACTTC. Protein: CASSGTGGEETQYF.

This clone was counted once. This chain links TRBV12-3 or TRBV12-4 with TRBJ1-2; no clear D gene. Trimming took off 7 bases at V and 3 bases at J, with 12 bases between the two ends. The CDR3 spans 13 residues. CDR3 sequence: CASKPGEDYGYTF. CDR3 nucleotides: TGTGCCAGCAAACCCGGGGAGGACTATGGCTACACCTTC.

The genes are TRBV15 and TRBJ1-6; 9 nucleotides match TRBD1. Germline CDR1 and CDR2: LNHNV and YYDKDF (reference sequence). The CDR3 runs to 15 residues. Trimming cost V 4 bases and J 8 bases; bases outside gene matches: 6. The CDR3 coding sequence is TGTGCCACCAGCAAATTAACAGGGGGCGATTCACCCCTCCACTTT. This translates into CATSKLTGGDSPLHF.

The chain couples TRBV7-9 to TRBJ1-1, with TRBD1 identical over 7 bases. The germline V gene has CDR1 SEHNR and CDR2 FQNEAQ (reference sequence). V was pared by 10 bases and J by 8 bases, with 7 bases of the junction left unmatched. The CDR3 extends over 11 amino acids. The CDR3 region has the DNA TGTGCCACCTCCACAGGGGCGGAAGCTTTCTTT. Its translation: CATSTGAEAFF. The whole variable domain, filled in from reference TRBV7-9 and TRBJ1-1, reads DTGVSQNPRHKITKRGQNVTFRCDPISEHNRLYWYRQTLGQGPEFLTYFQNEAQLEKSRLLSDRFSAERPKGSFSTLEIQRTEQGDSAMYLCATSTGAEAFFGQGTRLTVV.

The rearrangement links TRBV3-1 (or the pseudogene TRBV3-2) to TRBJ1-1, with D maybe TRBD1 (5 bases). Between the trimmed V and J ends, which lost 7 bases and 3 bases, there was a span of 12 bases. Per the germline V gene, CDR1 is LGHDT and CDR2 is YNNKEL (reference sequence). The CDR3 totals 13 residues. The CDR3 DNA reads as TGTGCCAGCACCCAGGGAGGGGACACTGAAGCTTTCTTT. It translates to CASTQGGDTEAFF.

The genes are TRBV5-6 and TRBJ2-7; tentative D call: TRBD1 (5 bases). V was pared by 0 bases and J by 0 bases, with 7 bases between. The CDR3 has 14 amino acids. Germline assignment: CDR1 SGHDT and CDR2 YYEEEE. The CDR3 region has the DNA TGTGCCAGCAGCTTGGCCGGACACTCCTACGAGCAGTACTTC. Translated, it gives CASSLAGHSYEQYF.

V is TRBV11-3 and J is TRBJ2-1; TRBD2 might be the D (6 bases). Germline assignment: CDR1 SGHNT and CDR2 YENEEA. The V gene lost 1 base and the J gene lost 6 bases, with 16 bases spanning the gap. The CDR3 loop spans 16 amino acids. CDR3 protein: CASSLGHWGVGNEQFF. The CDR3 bases are TGTGCCAGCAGCTTAGGCCACTGGGGGGTGGGCAATGAGCAGTTCTTC.

The V and J genes are TRBV3-1 (or the pseudogene TRBV3-2) and TRBJ1-4; 9 bases map to TRBD1. The germline V gene has CDR1 LGHDT and CDR2 YNNKEL (reference sequence). Trimming cost V 4 bases and J 2 bases; bases outside gene matches: 5. The length of the CDR3 is 16 residues. CDR3 amino acids: CASSPSDRGTNEKLFF. Written as DNA, the CDR3 is TGTGCCAGCAGCCCTTCCGACAGGGGGACTAATGAAAAACTGTTTTTT.

The gene calls are TRBV2 and TRBJ1-5; 9 bases agree with TRBD1. Trimming at V came to 6 bases and at J to 5 bases, leaving 5 bases not matched to a gene. This CDR3 comprises 14 residues. Per the germline V gene, CDR1 is SNHLY and CDR2 is FYNNEI. The CDR3 sequence: CASSEDRGYQPQHF. The CDR3 region has the DNA TGTGCCAGCAGCGAGGACAGGGGATATCAGCCCCAGCATTTT.

The V call is TRBV6-5, the J call TRBJ1-5, with D possibly matching TRBD1 (6 bases). V gave up 0 bases and J gave up 7 bases, with 13 bases separating them. This CDR3 is 15 amino acids long. Germline loops: CDR1 MNHEY, CDR2 SVGAGI. The CDR3 bases are TGTGCCAGCAGTTACTCGAGCAGGGGAGAGCAGCCCCAGCATTTT. Translating gives CASSYSSRGEQPQHF.

V gene TRBV11-2 combines with J gene TRBJ1-3, with D perhaps matching TRBD1 (6 bases). Per germline, CDR1 SGHAT and CDR2 FQNNGV. The ends were cut back, 4 bases at V and 1 base at J, with 14 bases in the middle. The CDR3 spans 16 residues. The CDR3, as DNA: TGTGCCAGCAGCTCGACTCCGGGACATTCTGGAAACACCATATATTTT. Translation gives CASSSTPGHSGNTIYF.

The chain has TRBV5-4 and TRBJ1-1, with D unresolved. The germline CDR1 and CDR2 sequences are SGHNT and YYREEE (reference sequence). The CDR3 contains 14 residues. The V end lost 4 bases, the J end lost 2 bases, and 12 bases lay between the germline ends. The CDR3 bases are TGTGCCAGCAGCCTCGTCGGGGTTAACACTGAAGCTTTCTTT. This gives the protein CASSLVGVNTEAFF.

The V gene is TRBV28, the J gene TRBJ1-5, with TRBD1 identical over 9 bases. This CDR3 has 16 amino acids. V was clipped by 10 bases and J by 5 bases; unmatched bases: 15. Germline lookup yields CDR1 MDHEN and CDR2 SYDVKM. The CDR3, as DNA: TGTGCCACCTCACAGGGGGCAGAGATCGTCGATCAGCCCCAGCATTTT. Its protein product is CATSQGAEIVDQPQHF.

The CDR3 loop reads CASSLEGRTDTQYF. The CDR3, as DNA: TGTGCCAGCAGCTTAGAGGGCAGAACAGATACGCAGTATTTT. The chain has TRBV11-3 and TRBJ2-3; D is unresolved. The CDR3 length is 14 residues. With 0 bases removed from V and 3 bases from J, the gap between germline ends came to 7 bases. Germline V CDR1 and CDR2: SGHNT, YENEEA. Full variable domain (missing parts from reference TRBV11-3 and TRBJ2-3): EAGVVQSPRYKIIEKKQPVAFWCNPISGHNTLYWYLQNLGQGPELLIRYENEEAVDDSQLPKDRFSAERLKGVDSTLKIQPAELGDSAVYLCASSLEGRTDTQYFGPGTRLTVL.